One TCR beta chain is described in this entry. Its antigen is still unknown. This sample was taken from a study of cytomegalovirus exposure and HLA in healthy donors. Both 60 Vbeta primers and 13 Jbeta primers went into the PCR. Generated by immunoSEQ multiplex PCR, the TCRdb table keeps only in-frame clones and is missing some. Of 200,000 to 250,000 clones in the sample, over 80% were seen once. V lost 10 bases and J lost 5, with 14 bases in between. This CDR3 is built from 12 residues. Germline assignment: CDR1 SGHTA and CDR2 FQGNSA. The study's findings and limits: Later examination showed HLA-associated TCR beta chains had greater clonal expansion than equally common others. A missense DCLRE1C variant was associated with V- and J-gene trimming of TCR beta chains in a later analysis, and an independent cohort replicated the association.

The sample was PBMCs. This chain links TRBV7-2 with TRBJ1-2; possibly TRBD1 for D (6 bases). This receptor was obtained from a woman aged 45-65 years in good health and CMV-seropositive. The CDR3 bases are TGTGCCAAGCAGGGGACGGGGTATGGCTACACCTTC. This sequence encodes CAKQGTGYGYTF. Supplemented by reference TRBV7-2 and TRBJ1-2, the full variable domain reads GAGVSQSPSNKVTEKGKDVELRCDPISGHTALYWYRQSLGQGLEFLIYFQGNSAPDKSGLPSDRFSAERTGGSVSTLTIQRTQQEDSAVYLCAKQGTGYGYTFGSGTRLTVV.